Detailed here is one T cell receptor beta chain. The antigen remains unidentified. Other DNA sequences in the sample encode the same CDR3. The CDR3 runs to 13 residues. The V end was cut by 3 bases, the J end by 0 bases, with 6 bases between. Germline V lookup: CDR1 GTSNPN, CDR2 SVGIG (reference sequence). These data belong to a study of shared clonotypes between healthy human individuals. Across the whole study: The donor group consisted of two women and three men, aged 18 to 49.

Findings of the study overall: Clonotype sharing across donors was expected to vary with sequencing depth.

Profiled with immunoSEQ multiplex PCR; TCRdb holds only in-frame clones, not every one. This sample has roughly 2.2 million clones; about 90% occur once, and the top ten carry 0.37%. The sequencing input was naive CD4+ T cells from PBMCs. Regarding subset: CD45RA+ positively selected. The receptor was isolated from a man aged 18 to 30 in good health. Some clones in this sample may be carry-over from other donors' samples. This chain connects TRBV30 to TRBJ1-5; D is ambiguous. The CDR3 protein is CAWSPNSNQPQHF. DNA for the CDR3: TGTGCCTGGAGCCCCAATAGCAATCAGCCCCAGCATTTT.